This TCR beta chain was recovered during a study of cytomegalovirus exposure and HLA in healthy donors. About the study: Inside one of the first data releases sat some 93 million unique TCRs taken from HLA-typed donors.

Notes on the study in general: Earlier analysis looked at TCR beta V segments, and most were productive about 90% or about 30% of the time. TCR beta chain V- and J-gene trimming was linked, in a later analysis, to a missense variant in DCLRE1C.

V lost 3 bases to trimming and J lost 2 bases; unmatched junction nucleotides: 4. Germline V gene data show CDR1 as SEHNR and CDR2 as FQNEAQ (reference sequence). CDR3 length: 14 amino acids. The PCR employed 60 Vbeta primers together with 13 Jbeta primers. Profiled with immunoSEQ multiplex PCR; TCRdb holds only in-frame clones, not every one. The sample includes about 260,000 clones, 84% of them seen just once. Comment on this clone: Its antigen remains unknown.

This TCR was recovered from a middle-aged woman in good health and CMV-seropositive. The V call is TRBV7-9, the J call TRBJ2-7; 7 bases align to TRBD1. Sequenced sample: PBMCs. In DNA form, the CDR3 reads TGTGCCAGCAGCTTCTCACAGGGGCCCTACGAGCAGTACTTC. Translated: CASSFSQGPYEQYF.